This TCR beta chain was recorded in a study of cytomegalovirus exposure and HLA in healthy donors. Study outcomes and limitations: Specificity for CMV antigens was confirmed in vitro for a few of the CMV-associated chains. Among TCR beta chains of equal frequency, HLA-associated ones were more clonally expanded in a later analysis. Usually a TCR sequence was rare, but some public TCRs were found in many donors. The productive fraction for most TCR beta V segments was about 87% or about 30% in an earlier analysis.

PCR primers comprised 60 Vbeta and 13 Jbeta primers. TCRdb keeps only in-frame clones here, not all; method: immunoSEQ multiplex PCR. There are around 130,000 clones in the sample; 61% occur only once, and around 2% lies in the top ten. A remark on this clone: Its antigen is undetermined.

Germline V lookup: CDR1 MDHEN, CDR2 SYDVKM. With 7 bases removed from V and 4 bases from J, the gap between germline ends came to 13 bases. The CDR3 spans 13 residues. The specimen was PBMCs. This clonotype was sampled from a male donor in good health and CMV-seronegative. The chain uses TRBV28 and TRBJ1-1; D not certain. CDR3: CASNSPGGTEAFF. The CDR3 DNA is TGTGCCAGCAACTCCCCGGGTGGCACTGAAGCTTTCTTT.